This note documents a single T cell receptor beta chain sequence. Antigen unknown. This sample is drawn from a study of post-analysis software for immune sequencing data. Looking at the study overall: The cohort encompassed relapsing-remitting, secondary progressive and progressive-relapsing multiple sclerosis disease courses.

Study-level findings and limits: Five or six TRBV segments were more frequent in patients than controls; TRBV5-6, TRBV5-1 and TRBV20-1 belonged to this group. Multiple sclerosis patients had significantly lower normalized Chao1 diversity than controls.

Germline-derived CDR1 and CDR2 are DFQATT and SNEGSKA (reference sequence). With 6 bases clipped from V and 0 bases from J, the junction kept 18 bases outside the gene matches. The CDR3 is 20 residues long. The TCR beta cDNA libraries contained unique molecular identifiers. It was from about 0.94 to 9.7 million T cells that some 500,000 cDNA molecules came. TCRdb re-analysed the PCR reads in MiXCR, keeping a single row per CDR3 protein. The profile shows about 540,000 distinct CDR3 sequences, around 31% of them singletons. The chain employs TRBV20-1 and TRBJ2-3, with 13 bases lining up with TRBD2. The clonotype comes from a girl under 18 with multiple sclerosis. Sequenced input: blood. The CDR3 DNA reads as TGCAGTGCGACGAACCGGGGAAGGACTAGCGGGGGAGGAAGCACAGATACGCAGTATTTT. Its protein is CSATNRGRTSGGGSTDTQYF.